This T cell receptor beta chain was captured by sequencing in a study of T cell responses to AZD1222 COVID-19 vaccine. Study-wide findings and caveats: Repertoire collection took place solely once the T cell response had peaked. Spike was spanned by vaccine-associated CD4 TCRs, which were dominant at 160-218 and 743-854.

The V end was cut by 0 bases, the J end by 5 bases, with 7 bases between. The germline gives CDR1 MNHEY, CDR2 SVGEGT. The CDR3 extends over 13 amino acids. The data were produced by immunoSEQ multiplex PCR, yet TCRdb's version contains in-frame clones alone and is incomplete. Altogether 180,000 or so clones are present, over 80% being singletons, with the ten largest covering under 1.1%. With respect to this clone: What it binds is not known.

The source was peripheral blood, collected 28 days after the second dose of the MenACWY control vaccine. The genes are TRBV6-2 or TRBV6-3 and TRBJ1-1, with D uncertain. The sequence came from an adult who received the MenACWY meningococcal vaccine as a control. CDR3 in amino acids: CASSYSGRTEAFF. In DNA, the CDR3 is TGTGCCAGCAGTTACTCAGGGAGGACTGAAGCTTTCTTT.